The 6 T cell receptor beta chains given below trace back to one sample, sequenced in a study of blood T cells in healthy people across ages. Next came a second PCR, run for about 7 to 12 cycles, which used a sample-barcoded 5' primer along with a J-beta primer mix. TCRdb reprocessed the 5' RACE reads via MiXCR and lists one record per CDR3 protein. The data show around 1.5 million distinct CDR3 sequences, 40% to 50% seen once. The material sequenced was blood. These receptor sequences come from a woman aged 18-29 years in good health.

The chain employs TRBV20-1 and TRBJ2-7; perhaps TRBD1 as D (5 bases). Trimming took 0 bases from V and 1 from J, leaving 10 bases between them. This CDR3 is 14 amino acids long. Germline V gives CDR1 DFQATT, CDR2 SNEGSKA (reference sequence). For the CDR3, the DNA is TGCAGTGCTAGAGATCGGGCAGGGTCCTACGAGCAGTACTTC. Protein: CSARDRAGSYEQYF.

V gene TRBV15 combines with J gene TRBJ2-2; D gene unclear. Trimming pared 7 bases from V and 2 bases from J, leaving 5 bases between. This CDR3 has 12 residues. In germline, CDR1 is LNHNV, CDR2 YYDKDF (reference sequence). CDR3 sequence reads: CATIGNTGELFF. The DNA of the CDR3 is TGTGCCACCATCGGTAACACCGGGGAGCTGTTTTTT.

The chain links TRBV5-1 to TRBJ2-1; the D is unclear. V lost 5 bases and J lost 10, with 13 bases in between. Germline V gene data show CDR1 as SGHRS and CDR2 as YFSETQ. There are 12 residues in the CDR3. CDR3 DNA sequence: TGCGCCAGCAGTTCTAACATCTACGAGCAGTTCTTC. Amino acids: CASSSNIYEQFF.

The genes are TRBV12-3 or TRBV12-4 and TRBJ2-5; 8 bases line up with TRBD1. There are 15 residues in the CDR3. Trimming cost V 6 bases and J 1 base; bases outside gene matches: 7. In nucleotides, the CDR3 is TGTGCCAGCAGACTTTACACAGGGGGCCAAGAGACCCAGTACTTC. This encodes CASRLYTGGQETQYF.

There are a few counts of this clonotype. The rearrangement links TRBV11-2 to TRBJ1-2, with 12 bases matching TRBD1. This CDR3 has 16 residues. Trimming took 5 bases from V and 4 from J; bases not matched to a gene: 8. Germline V gene sequence: CDR1 SGHAT, CDR2 FQNNGV. Here the CDR3 DNA reads TGTGCCAGCAGCCGAGGGACAGGGGGCGATTTCTATGGCTACACCTTC. Protein: CASSRGTGGDFYGYTF.

A remark on this clonotype: This may be a read error: a much more frequent sequence differs by one nucleotide. The chain has TRBV5-1 and TRBJ2-2; D uncertain. There are 17 residues in the CDR3. CDR1 is SGHRS, CDR2 YFSETQ, per germline. The germline V and J ends were trimmed by 1 base and 6 bases, with 19 bases remaining between them. The CDR3 is CASSLYPVRNSAGELFF. CDR3 coding DNA: TGCGCCAGCAGCTTGTATCCAGTCCGGAACAGCGCCGGGGAGCTGTTTTTT.